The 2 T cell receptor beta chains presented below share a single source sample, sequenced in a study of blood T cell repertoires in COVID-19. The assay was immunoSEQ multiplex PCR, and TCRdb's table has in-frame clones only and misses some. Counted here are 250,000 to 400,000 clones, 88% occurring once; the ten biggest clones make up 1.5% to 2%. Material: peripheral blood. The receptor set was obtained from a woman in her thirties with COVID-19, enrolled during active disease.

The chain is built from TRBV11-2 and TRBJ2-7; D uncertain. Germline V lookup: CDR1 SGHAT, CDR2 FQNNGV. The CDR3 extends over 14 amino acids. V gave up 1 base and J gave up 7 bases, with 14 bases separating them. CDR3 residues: CASSLGDPTGEQYV. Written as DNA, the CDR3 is TGTGCCAGCAGCTTAGGAGACCCGACTGGGGAGCAGTACGTC.

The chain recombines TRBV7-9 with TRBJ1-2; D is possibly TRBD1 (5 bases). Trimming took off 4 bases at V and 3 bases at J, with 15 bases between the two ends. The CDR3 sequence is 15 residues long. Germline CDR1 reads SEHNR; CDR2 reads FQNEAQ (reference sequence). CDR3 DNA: TGTGCCAGCAGCTCAACGGGGGGAGGGTACTATGGCTACACCTTC. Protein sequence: CASSSTGGGYYGYTF.